This entry describes one TCR beta chain. Antigen unknown. The sample comes from a study of cytomegalovirus exposure and HLA in healthy donors. Study in general: The same platform as the roughly 630 first-cohort repertoires was used for the 120 validation repertoires, a later analysis reported.

Clones were sequenced by immunoSEQ multiplex PCR, and TCRdb holds only the in-frame ones, with some missing. The data hold 150,000 to 200,000 clones, with 70% to 90% observed a single time. There are 11 residues in the CDR3. V gave up 3 bases and J gave up 5 bases, with 4 bases separating them. Germline values: CDR1 MNHEY, CDR2 SVGAGI. General study points: The tendency of first-cohort TCR clusters to co-occur in the 100 to 150 validation repertoires was identified by a subsequent analysis. Published work reported that the classifier diagnosed cytomegalovirus status with high specificity and sensitivity. In vitro assays verified that three CMV-associated chains recognized CMV antigens specifically.

The sequence derives from a man between 18 and 35 years old in good health and CMV-seronegative. The V and J genes are TRBV6-5 and TRBJ1-1; D ambiguous. Source material: PBMCs. In DNA, the CDR3 is TGTGCCAGCAGTTATGCGACTGAAGCTTTCTTT. Its translation is CASSYATEAFF.